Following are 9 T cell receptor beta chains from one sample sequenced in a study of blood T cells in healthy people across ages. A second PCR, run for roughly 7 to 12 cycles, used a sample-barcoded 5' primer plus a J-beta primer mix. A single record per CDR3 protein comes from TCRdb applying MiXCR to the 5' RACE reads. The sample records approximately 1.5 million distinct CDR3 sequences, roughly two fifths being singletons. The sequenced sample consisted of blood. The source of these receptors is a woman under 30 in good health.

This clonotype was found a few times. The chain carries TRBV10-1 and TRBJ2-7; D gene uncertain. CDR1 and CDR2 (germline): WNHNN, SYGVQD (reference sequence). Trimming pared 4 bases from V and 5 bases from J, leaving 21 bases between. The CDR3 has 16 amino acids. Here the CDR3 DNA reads TGCGCCAGCAGTGCTTCGCGATCCAGAAGGTTCCACGAGCAGTACTTC. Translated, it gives CASSASRSRRFHEQYF.

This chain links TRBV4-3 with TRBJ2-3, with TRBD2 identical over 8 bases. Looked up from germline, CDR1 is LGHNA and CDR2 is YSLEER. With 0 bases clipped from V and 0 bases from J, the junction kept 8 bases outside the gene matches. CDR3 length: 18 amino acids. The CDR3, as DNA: TGCGCCAGCAGCCAAGATAGGGGTAGCGGGATGAGCACAGATACGCAGTATTTT. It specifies CASSQDRGSGMSTDTQYF.

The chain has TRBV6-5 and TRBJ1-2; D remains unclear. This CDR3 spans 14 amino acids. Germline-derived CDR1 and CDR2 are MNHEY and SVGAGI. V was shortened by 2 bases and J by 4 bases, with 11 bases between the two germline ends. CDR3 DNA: TGTGCCAGCAGTTACGCGGGGTCCGGCTATGGCTACACCTTC. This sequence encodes CASSYAGSGYGYTF.

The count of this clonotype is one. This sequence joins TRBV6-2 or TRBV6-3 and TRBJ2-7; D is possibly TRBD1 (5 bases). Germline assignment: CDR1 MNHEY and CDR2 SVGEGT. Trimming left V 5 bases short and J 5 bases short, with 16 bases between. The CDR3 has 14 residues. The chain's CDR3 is CASSILTAWDEQYF. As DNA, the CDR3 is TGTGCCAGCAGTATTCTGACAGCCTGGGACGAGCAGTACTTC.

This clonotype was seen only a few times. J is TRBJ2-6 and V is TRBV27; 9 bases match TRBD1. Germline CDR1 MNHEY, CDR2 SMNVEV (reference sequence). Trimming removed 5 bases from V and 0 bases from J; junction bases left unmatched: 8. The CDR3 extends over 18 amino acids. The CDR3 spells CASSTGTGFYSGANVLTF. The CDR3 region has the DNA TGTGCCAGCAGTACCGGGACAGGGTTTTACTCTGGGGCCAACGTCCTGACTTTC.

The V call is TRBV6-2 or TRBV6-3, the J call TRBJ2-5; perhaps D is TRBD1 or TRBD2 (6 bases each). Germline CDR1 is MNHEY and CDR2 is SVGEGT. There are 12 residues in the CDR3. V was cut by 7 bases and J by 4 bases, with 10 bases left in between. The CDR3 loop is CASKKGGETQYF. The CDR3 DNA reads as TGTGCCAGCAAGAAGGGGGGAGAGACCCAGTACTTC.

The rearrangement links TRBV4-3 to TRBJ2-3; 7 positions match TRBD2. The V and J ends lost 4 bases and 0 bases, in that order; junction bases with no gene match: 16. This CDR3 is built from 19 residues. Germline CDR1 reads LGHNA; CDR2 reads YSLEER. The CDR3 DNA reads TGCGCCAGCAGCCGGACATCCGTTCGACTAGCCACTAGCACAGATACGCAGTATTTT. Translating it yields CASSRTSVRLATSTDTQYF.

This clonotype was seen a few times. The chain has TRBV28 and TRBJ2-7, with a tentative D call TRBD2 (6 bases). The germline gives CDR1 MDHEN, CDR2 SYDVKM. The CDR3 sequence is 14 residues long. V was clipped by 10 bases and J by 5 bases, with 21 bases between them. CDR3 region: CATSNYRETHEQYF. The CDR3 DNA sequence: TGTGCCACCTCGAACTACCGGGAGACCCACGAGCAGTACTTC.

CDR3 DNA sequence: TGCAGCGTTGATTCAGGGACTAGCGGGAGAAGAGAAGGTTCGTACAATGAGCAGTACTTC. Protein: CSVDSGTSGRREGSYNEQYF. The gene calls are TRBV29-1 and TRBJ2-1; 14 nucleotides line up with TRBD2. The J call may be faulty, since TRBJ2-7 better matches the DNA end. CDR1 and CDR2 (germline): SQVTM, ANQGSEA. The CDR3 extends over 20 amino acids.